This T cell receptor delta chain was retrieved from a study of γδ T cells in repeated Plasmodium falciparum infection. On the study more broadly: Age- and gender-matched Australian children served as comparison for malaria-exposed Malian children. Donors had four controlled P. falciparum NF54 infections over roughly 610 days. The study, taken as a whole, reports: Vgamma9/Vdelta2+ T cells showed a stable polyclonal repertoire with shared TCRgamma sequences.

The sample holds a few counts of this clone. Its specificity is not known. TCRdb's protein, taken from a much larger clone, differs from this DNA's translation at residue 6, likely owing to a read error; the protein displayed comes from the DNA. Bulk repertoires came from Vgamma9/Vdelta2+ or Vdelta2-negative gammadelta T cells flow-sorted from PBMC. From germline, CDR1 is GEAIGNYY and CDR2 EKD. J was trimmed by 2 bases and V by 0 bases; bases with no gene match: 10. This CDR3 spans 17 amino acids. TCRdb re-identified clones in the multiplex PCR reads via CATT. The sample yields tens of thousands of delta-chain clones, approximately 1.7% seen once.

V and J are TRDV2 and TRDJ1, with TRDD3 matching over 8 bases. The origin of this receptor is a pool of human donors (malaria-infected and uninfected, not separated). The specimen was gamma-delta T cells from blood. The CDR3 here is CACDTVRGYFRTDKLIF. The CDR3, as DNA: TGTGCCTGTGACACCGTGAGGGGATACTTTCGGACCGATAAACTCATCTTT.